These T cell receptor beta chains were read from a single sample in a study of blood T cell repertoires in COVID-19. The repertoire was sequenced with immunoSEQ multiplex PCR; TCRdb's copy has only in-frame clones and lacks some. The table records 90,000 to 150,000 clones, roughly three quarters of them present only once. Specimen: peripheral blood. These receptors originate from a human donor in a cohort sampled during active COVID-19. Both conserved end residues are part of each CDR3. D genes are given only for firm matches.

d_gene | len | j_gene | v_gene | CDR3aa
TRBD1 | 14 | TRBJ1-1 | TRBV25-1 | CASSVTGVNTEAFF
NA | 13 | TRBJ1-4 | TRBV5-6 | CASTLRGNEKLFF
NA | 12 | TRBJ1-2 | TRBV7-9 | CASTGVNYGYTF
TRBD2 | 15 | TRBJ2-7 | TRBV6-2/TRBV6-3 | CASSSEGAGADEQYF
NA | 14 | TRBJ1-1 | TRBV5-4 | CASSVKRENTEAFF
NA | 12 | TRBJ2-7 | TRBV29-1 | CSALEDSYEQYF
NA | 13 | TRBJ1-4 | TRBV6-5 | CASRKQVDEKLFF
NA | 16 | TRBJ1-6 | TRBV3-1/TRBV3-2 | CASSQDGGSDNSPLHF
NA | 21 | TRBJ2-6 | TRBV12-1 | CASSFARLAGGRGSGANVLTF
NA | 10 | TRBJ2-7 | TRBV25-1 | CASGPRELFF
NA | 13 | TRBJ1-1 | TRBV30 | CAWARGGNTEAFF
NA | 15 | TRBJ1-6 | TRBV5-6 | CASSRIGPRASPLHF
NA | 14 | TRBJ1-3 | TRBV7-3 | CASSPGGSGNTIYF
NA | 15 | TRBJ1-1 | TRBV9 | CASSVAQGLGTEAFF
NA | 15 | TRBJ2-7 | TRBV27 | CASSSPSEGSYEQYF
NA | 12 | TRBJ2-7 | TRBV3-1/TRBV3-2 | CASSAGEGEQYF
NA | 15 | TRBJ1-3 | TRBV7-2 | CASSLASGPGNTIYF
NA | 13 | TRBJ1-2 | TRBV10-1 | CASSYDRGVGYTF
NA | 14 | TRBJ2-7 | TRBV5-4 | CASSSGLTAYEQYF
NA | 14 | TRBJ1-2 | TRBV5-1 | CASSLGQENYGYTF
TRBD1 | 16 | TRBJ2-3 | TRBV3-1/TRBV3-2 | CASSQGLAGGTDTQYF
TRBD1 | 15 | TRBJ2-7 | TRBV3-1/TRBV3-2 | CASSQQTGVSDEQYF
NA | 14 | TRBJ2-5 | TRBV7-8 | CASSLARSQETQYF
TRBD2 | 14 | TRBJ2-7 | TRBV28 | CASSETAGSYEQYF
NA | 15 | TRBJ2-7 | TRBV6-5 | CASSYVGGARPEQYF
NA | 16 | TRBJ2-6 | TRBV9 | CASSESSRIGANVLTF
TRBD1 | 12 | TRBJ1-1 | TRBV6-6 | CASSGDRGEAFF
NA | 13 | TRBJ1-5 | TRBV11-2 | CASSLGGAQPQHF
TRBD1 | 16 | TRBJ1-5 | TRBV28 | CASSSLTGISNQPQHF
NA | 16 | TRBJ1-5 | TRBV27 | CASSQYRDTSNQPQHF
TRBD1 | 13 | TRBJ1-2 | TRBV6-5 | CASSSRGLYGYTF
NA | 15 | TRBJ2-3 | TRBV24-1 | CATSPDSSSTDTQYF
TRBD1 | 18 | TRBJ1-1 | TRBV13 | CASSSTDRDQHQDTEAFF
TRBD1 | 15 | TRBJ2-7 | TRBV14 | CASSQGLGDRYEQYF
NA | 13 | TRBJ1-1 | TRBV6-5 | CASGGRRGTEAFF
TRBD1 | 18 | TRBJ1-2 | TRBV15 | CATSRDIDQTGANYGYTF
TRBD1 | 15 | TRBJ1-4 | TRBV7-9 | CASSQPTGEFEKLFF
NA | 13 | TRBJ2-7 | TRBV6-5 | CASSRTGIYEQYF
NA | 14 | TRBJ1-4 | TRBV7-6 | CASSFYRGDEKLFF
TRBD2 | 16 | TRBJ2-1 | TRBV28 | CASSPLGTSGSHEQFF
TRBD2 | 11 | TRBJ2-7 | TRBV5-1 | CASAGGYEQYF
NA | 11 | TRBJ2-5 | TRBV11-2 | CASSLSETQYF
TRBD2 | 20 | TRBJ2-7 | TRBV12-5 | CASGLEGIGTSGRKPYEQYF
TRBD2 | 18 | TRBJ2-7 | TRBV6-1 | CASSEARGAGGAPYEQYF
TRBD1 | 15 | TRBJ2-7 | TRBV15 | CATSRPGQGAYEQYF